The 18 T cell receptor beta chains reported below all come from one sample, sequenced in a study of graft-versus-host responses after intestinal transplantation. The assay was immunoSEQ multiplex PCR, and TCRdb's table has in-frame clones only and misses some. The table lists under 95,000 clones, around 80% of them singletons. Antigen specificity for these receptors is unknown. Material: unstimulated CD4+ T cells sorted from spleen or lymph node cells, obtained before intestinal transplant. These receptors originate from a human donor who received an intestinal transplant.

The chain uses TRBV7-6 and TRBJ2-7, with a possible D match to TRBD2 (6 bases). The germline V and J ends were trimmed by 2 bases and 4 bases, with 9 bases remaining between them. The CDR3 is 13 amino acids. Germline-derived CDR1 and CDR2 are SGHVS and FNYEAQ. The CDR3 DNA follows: TGTGCCAGCAGCTTATCGGGGAGGTACGAGCAGTACTTC. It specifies CASSLSGRYEQYF.

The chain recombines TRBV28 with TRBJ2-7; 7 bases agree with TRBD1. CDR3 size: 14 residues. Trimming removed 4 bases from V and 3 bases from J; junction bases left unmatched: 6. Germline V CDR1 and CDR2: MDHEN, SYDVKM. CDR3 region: CASSSRDRDYEQYF. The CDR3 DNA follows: TGTGCCAGCAGTTCCCGGGACAGAGACTACGAGCAGTACTTC.

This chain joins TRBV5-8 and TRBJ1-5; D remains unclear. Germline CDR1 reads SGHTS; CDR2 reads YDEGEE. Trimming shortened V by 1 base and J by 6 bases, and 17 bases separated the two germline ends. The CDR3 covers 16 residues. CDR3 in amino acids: CASSLFGSLAGQPQHF. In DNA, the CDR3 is TGTGCCAGCAGCTTGTTCGGATCCCTCGCGGGTCAGCCCCAGCATTTT.

This chain's CDR3 is CASSDSGNYNEQFF. The CDR3 nucleotides read TGTGCCAGCAGTGATAGCGGGAACTACAATGAGCAGTTCTTC. The chain couples TRBV2 to TRBJ2-1, with TRBD2 matching over 8 bases. CDR1 is SNHLY, CDR2 FYNNEI, per germline. V trimming: 3 bases; J trimming: 3 bases; junction bases outside the gene matches: 1. This CDR3 contains 14 residues.

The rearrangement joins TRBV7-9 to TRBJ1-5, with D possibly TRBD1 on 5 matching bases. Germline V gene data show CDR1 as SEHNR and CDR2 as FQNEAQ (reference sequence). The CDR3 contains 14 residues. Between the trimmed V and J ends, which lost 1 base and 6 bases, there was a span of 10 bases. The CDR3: CASSLEGLSQPQHF. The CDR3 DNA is TGTGCCAGCAGCTTAGAGGGGCTGTCTCAGCCCCAGCATTTT. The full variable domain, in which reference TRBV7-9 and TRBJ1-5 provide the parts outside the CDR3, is DTGVSQNPRHKITKRGQNVTFRCDPISEHNRLYWYRQTLGQGPEFLTYFQNEAQLEKSRLLSDRFSAERPKGSFSTLEIQRTEQGDSAMYLCASSLEGLSQPQHFGDGTRLSIL.

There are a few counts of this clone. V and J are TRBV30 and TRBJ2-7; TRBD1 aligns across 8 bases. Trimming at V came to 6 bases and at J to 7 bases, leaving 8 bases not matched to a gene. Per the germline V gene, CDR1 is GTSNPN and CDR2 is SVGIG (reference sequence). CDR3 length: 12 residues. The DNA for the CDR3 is TGTGCCTGTGGGCAGGGGGCAAGTGAGCAGTACTTC. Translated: CACGQGASEQYF. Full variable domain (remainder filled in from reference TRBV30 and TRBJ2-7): SQTIHQWPATLVQPVGSPLSLECTVEGTSNPNLYWYRQAAGRGLQLLFYSVGIGQISSEVPQNLSASRPQDRQFILSSKKLLLSDSGFYLCACGQGASEQYFGPGTRLTVT.

The CDR3 is CASSFSGGIAYNEQFF. CDR3 nucleotide sequence: TGTGCCAGCAGCTTTAGCGGGGGGATCGCCTACAATGAGCAGTTCTTC. This chain joins TRBV7-6 and TRBJ2-1; TRBD2 aligns across 10 bases. Germline V CDR1 and CDR2: SGHVS, FNYEAQ. The length of the CDR3 is 16 residues. Unmatched junction bases numbered 4, after V lost 3 bases and J lost 2 bases.

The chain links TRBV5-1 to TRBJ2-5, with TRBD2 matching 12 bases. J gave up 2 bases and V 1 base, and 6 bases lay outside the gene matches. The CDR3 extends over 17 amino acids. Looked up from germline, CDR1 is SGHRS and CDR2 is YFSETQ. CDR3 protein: CASSLLASGGDQETQYF. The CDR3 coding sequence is TGCGCCAGCAGCTTGCTCGCTAGCGGGGGGGATCAAGAGACCCAGTACTTC.

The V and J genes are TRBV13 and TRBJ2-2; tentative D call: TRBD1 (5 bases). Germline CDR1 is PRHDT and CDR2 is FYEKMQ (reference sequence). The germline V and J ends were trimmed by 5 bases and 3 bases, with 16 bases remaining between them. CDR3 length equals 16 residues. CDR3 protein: CASSPKGRADTGELFF. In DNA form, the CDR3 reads TGTGCCAGCAGCCCGAAGGGCAGGGCCGACACCGGGGAGCTGTTTTTT.

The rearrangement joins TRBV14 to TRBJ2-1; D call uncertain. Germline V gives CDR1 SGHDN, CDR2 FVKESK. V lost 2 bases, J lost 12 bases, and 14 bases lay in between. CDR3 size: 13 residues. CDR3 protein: CASSQSIFFPQFF. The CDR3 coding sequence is TGTGCCAGCAGCCAAAGCATCTTTTTTCCGCAGTTCTTC.

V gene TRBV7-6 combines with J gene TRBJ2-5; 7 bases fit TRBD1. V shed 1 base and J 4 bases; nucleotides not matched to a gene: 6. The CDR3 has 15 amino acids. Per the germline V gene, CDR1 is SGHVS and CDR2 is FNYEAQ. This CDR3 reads CASSLGTGRVETQYF. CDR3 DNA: TGTGCCAGCAGCTTAGGGACAGGTCGGGTAGAGACCCAGTACTTC. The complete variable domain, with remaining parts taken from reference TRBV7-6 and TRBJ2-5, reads GAGVSQSPRYKVTKRGQDVALRCDPISGHVSLYWYRQALGQGPEFLTYFNYEAQQDKSGLPNDRFSAERPEGSISTLTIQRTEQRDSAMYRCASSLGTGRVETQYFGPGTRLLVL.

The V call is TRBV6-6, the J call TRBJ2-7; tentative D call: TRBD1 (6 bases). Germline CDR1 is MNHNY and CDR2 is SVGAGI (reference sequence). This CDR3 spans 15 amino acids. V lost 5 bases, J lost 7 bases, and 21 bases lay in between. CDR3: CASSQSSQGPGEQYF. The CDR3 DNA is TGTGCCAGCAGTCAATCTTCTCAGGGGCCAGGAGAGCAGTACTTC.

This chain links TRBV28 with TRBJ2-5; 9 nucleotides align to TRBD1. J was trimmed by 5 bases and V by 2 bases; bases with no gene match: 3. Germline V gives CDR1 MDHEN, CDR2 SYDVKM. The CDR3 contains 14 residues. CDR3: CASSLGTGRETQYF. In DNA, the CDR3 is TGTGCCAGCAGTTTAGGGACAGGGAGGGAGACCCAGTACTTC. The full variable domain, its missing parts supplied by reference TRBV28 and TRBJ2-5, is DVKVTQSSRYLVKRTGEKVFLECVQDMDHENMFWYRQDPGLGLRLIYFSYDVKMKEKGDIPEGYSVSREKKERFSLILESASTNQTSMYLCASSLGTGRETQYFGPGTRLLVL.

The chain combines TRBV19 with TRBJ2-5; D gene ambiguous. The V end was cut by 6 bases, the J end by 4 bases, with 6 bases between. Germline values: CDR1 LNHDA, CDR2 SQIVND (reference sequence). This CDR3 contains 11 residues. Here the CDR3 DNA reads TGTGCCAGTAGATTGCGAGAGACCCAGTACTTC. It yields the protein CASRLRETQYF.

The CDR3 DNA reads TGTGCCAGCAGTCCGCCAGGAGGGTTTGTTATATCGACTGAAGCTTTCTTT. Translation: CASSPPGGFVISTEAFF. This chain uses TRBV28 with TRBJ1-1, with D hard to call. This CDR3 region has 17 residues. Germline V gives CDR1 MDHEN, CDR2 SYDVKM. Deletions cut 5 bases from V and 5 bases from J, with 24 bases between.

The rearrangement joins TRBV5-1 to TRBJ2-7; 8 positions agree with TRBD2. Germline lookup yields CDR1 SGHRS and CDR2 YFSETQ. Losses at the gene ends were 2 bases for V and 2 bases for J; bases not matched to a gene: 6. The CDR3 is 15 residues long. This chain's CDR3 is CASSLNSGLAYEQYF. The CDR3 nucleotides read TGCGCCAGCAGCTTAAACTCGGGACTAGCCTACGAGCAGTACTTC.

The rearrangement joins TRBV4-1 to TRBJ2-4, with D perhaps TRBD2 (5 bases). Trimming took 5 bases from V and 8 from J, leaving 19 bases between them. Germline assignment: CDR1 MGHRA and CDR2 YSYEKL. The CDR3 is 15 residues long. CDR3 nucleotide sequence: TGCGCCAGCAGCTCACGAGAGGGCAAGGTGGACATTCAGTACTTC. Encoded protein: CASSSREGKVDIQYF.

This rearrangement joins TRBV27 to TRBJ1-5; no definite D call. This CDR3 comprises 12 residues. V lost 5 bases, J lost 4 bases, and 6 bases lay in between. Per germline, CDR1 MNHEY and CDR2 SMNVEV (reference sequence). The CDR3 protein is CASSRGNQPQHF. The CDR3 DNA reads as TGTGCCAGCAGTAGAGGGAATCAGCCCCAGCATTTT.